This entry lists 5 T cell receptor beta chains sequenced from one sample in a study of T-cell reconstitution after alpha-beta-depleted transplantation in children. Researchers prepared the TCRbeta library using unique molecular identifiers, the study reports. TCRdb reanalysed the PCR reads using MiXCR and keeps one entry per CDR3 protein. The sample contains 95,000 to 150,000 distinct CDR3 sequences, 20% to 25% of which appear only once. Sequencing used PBMCs, mostly from graft donor cells, obtained 180 days after TCRalphabeta/CD19-depleted stem cell transplant. Receptor source: a male patient aged 2 to 9 who had a stem cell transplant for chronic granulomatous disease, so the T cells may come from the graft donor.

In its sample, this clonotype was seen many times. The rearrangement joins TRBV15 to TRBJ2-3, with 7 bases aligning to TRBD1. Trimming took 5 bases from V and 4 from J; bases not matched to a gene: 3. The germline gives CDR1 LNHNV, CDR2 YYDKDF (reference sequence). This CDR3 region has 13 residues. CDR3 amino acids: CATSGDSPDTQYF. CDR3 DNA sequence: TGTGCCACCAGCGGGGACAGTCCAGATACGCAGTATTTT.

Ten or more counts support this clonotype. This rearrangement joins TRBV5-1 to TRBJ1-6; 10 positions agree with TRBD1. The junction had 4 bases not matched to a gene; V was cut back by 6 bases and J by 7 bases. This CDR3 contains 14 residues. Germline V lookup: CDR1 SGHRS, CDR2 YFSETQ. The CDR3 spells CASKPGQGNSPLHF. CDR3 nucleotides: TGCGCCAGCAAGCCGGGACAGGGGAATTCACCCCTCCACTTT.

The rearrangement joins TRBV5-4 to TRBJ2-2, with 8 nucleotides matching TRBD2. Germline CDR1 is SGHNT and CDR2 is YYREEE (reference sequence). V dropped 1 base and J dropped 2; count of bases not matched to a gene: 4. The CDR3 sequence is 16 residues long. Here the CDR3 reads CASSLFAGGNTGELFF. The CDR3 DNA is TGTGCCAGCAGCTTGTTCGCGGGGGGAAACACCGGGGAGCTGTTTTTT.

The J gene is TRBJ1-2, the V gene TRBV7-2, with D maybe TRBD1 (5 bases). The germline gives CDR1 SGHTA, CDR2 FQGNSA. Trimming shortened V by 5 bases and J by 5 bases, and 15 bases separated the two germline ends. CDR3 length: 14 amino acids. The CDR3 here is CASSLGALMYGYTF. The CDR3, as DNA: TGTGCCAGCAGCCTAGGGGCACTTATGTATGGCTACACCTTC.

The rearrangement joins TRBV27 to TRBJ2-7, with 13 nucleotides matching TRBD2. The length of the CDR3 is 13 residues. CDR1 and CDR2 (germline): MNHEY, SMNVEV (reference sequence). After removal of 6 bases from V and 7 bases from J, the junction contained 3 bases not matched to a gene. Here the CDR3 reads CASRLAGGREQYF. Here the CDR3 DNA reads TGTGCCAGCAGACTAGCGGGAGGGCGAGAGCAGTACTTC.